What follows is one T cell receptor beta chain and its context. Germline CDR1 SGHTA, CDR2 FQGNSA. The CDR3 is 13 amino acids. V lost 9 bases and J lost 5, with 16 bases in between. This specimen belongs to a study of blood T cell repertoires in COVID-19. The method was immunoSEQ multiplex PCR; TCRdb's version includes in-frame clones alone and lacks a portion of them. The data contain under 170,000 clones, around 84% of them seen just once; the ten biggest clones take up more than 2%. The chain recombines TRBV7-2 with TRBJ2-5; maybe TRBD2 (6 bases). The sample comprised peripheral blood. The clonotype was recovered from a man between 65 and 85 years old with acute or convalescent COVID-19. CDR3 sequence: CASEAGSGETQYF. CDR3 DNA: TGTGCCAGTGAGGCGGGATCGGGGGAGACCCAGTACTTC. Filled out from reference TRBV7-2 and TRBJ2-5, the complete variable domain reads GAGVSQSPSNKVTEKGKDVELRCDPISGHTALYWYRQSLGQGLEFLIYFQGNSAPDKSGLPSDRFSAERTGGSVSTLTIQRTQQEDSAVYLCASEAGSGETQYFGPGTRLLVL.